This T cell receptor (beta chain) emerged from a study of cytomegalovirus exposure and HLA in healthy donors. The count of this clone is one. PCR involved 60 Vbeta and 13 Jbeta primers. The method was immunoSEQ multiplex PCR; TCRdb's version includes in-frame clones alone and lacks a portion of them. This repertoire shows approximately 200,000 clones, 75% to 85% found once; its top ten account for 2.3%. CDR1 SGHNT and CDR2 YYREEE come from the germline V gene (reference sequence). CDR3 size: 15 residues. Trimming cost V 2 bases and J 3 bases, with 14 bases left between them. The clonotype was recovered from a woman aged 50 to 60 in good health and CMV-seronegative. The gene calls are TRBV5-4 and TRBJ1-1, with D maybe TRBD1 (5 bases). The sample was PBMCs. The CDR3 DNA sequence: TGTGCCAGCAGCTTTCCAGGGATACGGGACACTGAAGCTTTCTTT. It encodes CASSFPGIRDTEAFF.